These T cell receptor beta chains were read from a single sample in a study of cytomegalovirus exposure and HLA in healthy donors. Assay: immunoSEQ multiplex PCR; the TCRdb copy retains only in-frame clones and omits some. Among 150,000 or so clones listed, approximately 80% were seen once. Sequencing was done on a sample of PBMCs. The receptors were sampled from a man aged 35 to 55 in good health and CMV-seropositive. CDR3s include the opening cysteine and the closing phenylalanine or tryptophan. D genes are given only for firm matches. Not all rows give a size; the values are once, few, many and, for expanded clones, a class.

d_call clone_size j_call v_call cdr3_nt cdr3_aa
TRBD2 . TRBJ2-7 TRBV5-1 TGCGCCAGCAGCCGTCTGGGAGGGCTCTCCTACGAGCAGTACTTC CASSRLGGLSYEQYF
TRBD2 . TRBJ2-7 TRBV5-4 TGTGCCAGCAGCCCAAACAGTGGGAGGGGCGAGCAGTACTTC CASSPNSGRGEQYF
TRBD2 few TRBJ2-7 TRBV7-2 TGTGCCAGCAGCCCCGGGACTAGCACCTTTTACGCGCAGTACTTC CASSPGTSTFYAQYF
TRBD1 . TRBJ1-5 TRBV19 TGTGCCAGTAGGGGGACAGGGGTGGTCAATCAGCCCCAGCATTTT CASRGTGVVNQPQHF
. once TRBJ1-1 TRBV11-3 TGTGCCAGCAGCCCCCAGGGCGCCTCTGAAGCTTTCTTT CASSPQGASEAFF
. . TRBJ1-1 TRBV5-1 TGCGCCAGCAGCTTCATAGACAGGCGGACTGAAGCTTTCTTT CASSFIDRRTEAFF
TRBD1 . TRBJ1-5 TRBV5-6 TGTGCCAGCAGCCGGGGACAGAACTACAATCAGCCCCAGCATTTT CASSRGQNYNQPQHF
TRBD1 . TRBJ1-6 TRBV6-6 TGTGCCAGCAGCCCGGGACAGAATAATTCACCCCTCCACTTT CASSPGQNNSPLHF
TRBD1 once TRBJ1-5 TRBV18 TGTGCCAGCTCACCATCCCCGCCAGGGGGTCAGCCCCAGCATTTT CASSPSPPGGQPQHF
. . TRBJ2-4 TRBV29-1 TGCAGCGTTGAAGGGACAGCCAAAAACAGTCAGTACTTC CSVEGTAKNSQYF
. . TRBJ1-1 TRBV30 TGTGCCTGGGACGCGGAGGAAGCTTTCTTT CAWDAEEAFF
. . TRBJ2-1 TRBV2 TGTGCCAGCACCCTCTACAATGAGCAGTTCTTC CASTLYNEQFF
TRBD2 . TRBJ2-7 TRBV4-3 TGCGCCAGCAGCCTCGGACTAGCGGGAGTGTACGAGCAGTACTTC CASSLGLAGVYEQYF
. . TRBJ2-1 TRBV5-1 TGCGCCAGCAGTAGAGCTCTAGAGGGCGATGAGCAGTTCTTC CASSRALEGDEQFF
. . TRBJ2-1 TRBV5-1 TGCGCCAGTAGTTCCACTTCCCCGGACAATGAGCAGTTCTTC CASSSTSPDNEQFF
TRBD1 . TRBJ1-2 TRBV28 TGTGCCAGCAGTTCACCGGGACAGGGGGCCGGGGGCTACACCTTC CASSSPGQGAGGYTF
. . TRBJ1-2 TRBV30 TGTGCCTGGAATGAGGGCAGCTATGGCTACACCTTC CAWNEGSYGYTF
. once TRBJ2-7 TRBV7-9 TGTGCCAGCAGCTTAGCGGGGCCCCAGGGTGACTACGAGCAGTACTTC CASSLAGPQGDYEQYF
. . TRBJ2-5 TRBV7-7 TGTGCCAGCAGCCCACGGACATCCCGGGGGGAGACCCAGTACTTC CASSPRTSRGETQYF